A selection of T cell receptor beta chains follows, all from one sample in a study of glioma-infiltrating T cells after dendritic cell vaccination. The protocol was immunoSEQ multiplex PCR, while the TCRdb copy is restricted to in-frame clones and leaves out a portion. Among 99,000 or so clones listed, almost 90% were seen once. The sequencing here drew on blood, taken after dendritic cell vaccination. These receptors were collected from a human donor with glioblastoma. Each CDR3 is given with its conserved first and last residue. Each record gives: CDR3 DNA, CDR3 protein, J gene, V gene, D gene, clone size. A D gene is named only where the DNA matches it firmly. Clone size is stated in some rows and not others, as once, few, many or a class when expanded.

cdr3_nt: TGTGCCAGCAGCCAGGTTGGGGGCGCAGTCGCTGAAGCTTTCTTT
cdr3_aa: CASSQVGGAVAEAFF
j_call: TRBJ1-1
v_call: TRBV4-2
d_call: .
clone_size: .

cdr3_nt: TGTGCCAGCAGCCAAGACAGGGGGAACACTGAAGCTTTCTTT
cdr3_aa: CASSQDRGNTEAFF
j_call: TRBJ1-1
v_call: TRBV5-4
d_call: TRBD1
clone_size: .

cdr3_nt: TGCGCCAGCAGCTTAGAGCTAACCTACGAGCAGTACTTC
cdr3_aa: CASSLELTYEQYF
j_call: TRBJ2-7
v_call: TRBV5-1
d_call: .
clone_size: few

cdr3_nt: TGTGCCAGTTCCCTCCTCAGGAAGGCTAATGAAAAACTGTTTTTT
cdr3_aa: CASSLLRKANEKLFF
j_call: TRBJ1-4
v_call: TRBV27
d_call: .
clone_size: .

cdr3_nt: TGTGCCAGTAGTGCGCCGGGACAGGGGGATGAAAAACTGTTTTTT
cdr3_aa: CASSAPGQGDEKLFF
j_call: TRBJ1-4
v_call: TRBV19
d_call: TRBD1
clone_size: .

cdr3_nt: TGTGCCAGCAGCACCGAAACAGGGTATAATTCACCCCTCCACTTT
cdr3_aa: CASSTETGYNSPLHF
j_call: TRBJ1-6
v_call: TRBV5-8
d_call: .
clone_size: .

cdr3_nt: TGTGCCAGCAGCTTAGCACCGCAGGGGTCCGGGGAGCTGTTTTTT
cdr3_aa: CASSLAPQGSGELFF
j_call: TRBJ2-2
v_call: TRBV7-9
d_call: .
clone_size: .

cdr3_nt: TGTGCCTGGAGTAAGACAGGGGAGCAAGAGACCCAGTACTTC
cdr3_aa: CAWSKTGEQETQYF
j_call: TRBJ2-5
v_call: TRBV30
d_call: TRBD1
clone_size: .

cdr3_nt: TGCGCCAGCAGCCGCTCCCGGGACAGGGGGCCCTACGAGCAGTACTTC
cdr3_aa: CASSRSRDRGPYEQYF
j_call: TRBJ2-7
v_call: TRBV5-1
d_call: TRBD1
clone_size: once

cdr3_nt: TGTGCCAGTAGTATGTATAGTTCCCCGGCGGGTCAGCCCCAGCATTTT
cdr3_aa: CASSMYSSPAGQPQHF
j_call: TRBJ1-5
v_call: TRBV19
d_call: .
clone_size: .

cdr3_nt: TGTGCCAGCAGCTTATCGGCAGATACGCAGTATTTT
cdr3_aa: CASSLSADTQYF
j_call: TRBJ2-3
v_call: TRBV7-9
d_call: .
clone_size: .

cdr3_nt: TGTGCCAGCAGCCCAGCGGGAGGGCACTACAATGAGCAGTTCTTC
cdr3_aa: CASSPAGGHYNEQFF
j_call: TRBJ2-1
v_call: TRBV9
d_call: TRBD2
clone_size: .

cdr3_nt: TGTGCCATCAGTCGGGACAGCCTGCAGCCCCAGCATTTT
cdr3_aa: CAISRDSLQPQHF
j_call: TRBJ1-5
v_call: TRBV10-3
d_call: TRBD1
clone_size: once

cdr3_nt: TGTGCCAGCAGTTACTCGACAGGGGGTAAAGGTTACGAGCAGTACTTC
cdr3_aa: CASSYSTGGKGYEQYF
j_call: TRBJ2-7
v_call: TRBV6-5
d_call: TRBD1
clone_size: .

cdr3_nt: TGTGCCAGCAGCCATGACAGGGGTGGGTACACTGAAGCTTTCTTT
cdr3_aa: CASSHDRGGYTEAFF
j_call: TRBJ1-1
v_call: TRBV6-5
d_call: TRBD1
clone_size: .

cdr3_nt: TGCGCCAGCAGCCCAGGACAGCCTTCAACTAATGAAAAACTGTTTTTT
cdr3_aa: CASSPGQPSTNEKLFF
j_call: TRBJ1-4
v_call: TRBV5-1
d_call: .
clone_size: medium-sized

cdr3_nt: TGTGCCAGCACCCCGGAGTCACCTTGGAATCAGCCCCAGCATTTT
cdr3_aa: CASTPESPWNQPQHF
j_call: TRBJ1-5
v_call: TRBV6-7
d_call: .
clone_size: .

cdr3_nt: TGTGCCAGCAGCTTAGCTGGACAGGGAAGGAGCGGCTACACCTTC
cdr3_aa: CASSLAGQGRSGYTF
j_call: TRBJ1-2
v_call: TRBV7-9
d_call: TRBD1
clone_size: few

cdr3_nt: TGTGCCAGCAGCGAAACTATAGGGGGACGCTATGGCTACACCTTC
cdr3_aa: CASSETIGGRYGYTF
j_call: TRBJ1-2
v_call: TRBV7-9
d_call: .
clone_size: .

cdr3_nt: TGTGCCAGCGGCGATGGAGGGACCATCGGCTATGGCTACACCTTC
cdr3_aa: CASGDGGTIGYGYTF
j_call: TRBJ1-2
v_call: TRBV14
d_call: .
clone_size: .

cdr3_nt: TGTGCCAGTAGTATTATTGGGACAGGGGCTGCGGGAGCCAACGTCCTGACTTTC
cdr3_aa: CASSIIGTGAAGANVLTF
j_call: TRBJ2-6
v_call: TRBV19
d_call: TRBD1
clone_size: .

cdr3_nt: TGTGCCAGCAGCTTAGTACCGATGGGACTCACCGGGACAGATACGCAGTATTTT
cdr3_aa: CASSLVPMGLTGTDTQYF
j_call: TRBJ2-3
v_call: TRBV7-2
d_call: .
clone_size: .

cdr3_nt: TGTGCCAGCAGCTTAAGGAACGGGTTTCTGGGCAGGGGTTACGAGCAGTACTTC
cdr3_aa: CASSLRNGFLGRGYEQYF
j_call: TRBJ2-7
v_call: TRBV7-9
d_call: .
clone_size: once

cdr3_nt: TGCGCCAGCAGCTTGACGACAGGGGCCAAAACTAGCACAGATACGCAGTATTTT
cdr3_aa: CASSLTTGAKTSTDTQYF
j_call: TRBJ2-3
v_call: TRBV5-1
d_call: TRBD1
clone_size: .

cdr3_nt: TGTGCCAGCAGCTTAGTGGGGACAGGGGTAAAAGATACGCAGTATTTT
cdr3_aa: CASSLVGTGVKDTQYF
j_call: TRBJ2-3
v_call: TRBV7-8
d_call: TRBD1
clone_size: .

cdr3_nt: TGTGCCAGTAGTGGACTAGCGGGGGGAAGCGGGGAGACCCAGTACTTC
cdr3_aa: CASSGLAGGSGETQYF
j_call: TRBJ2-5
v_call: TRBV19
d_call: TRBD2
clone_size: .

cdr3_nt: TGTGCCAGCAGCTGGGGGGGAATGAATGAAAAACTGTTTTTT
cdr3_aa: CASSWGGMNEKLFF
j_call: TRBJ1-4
v_call: TRBV5-4
d_call: .
clone_size: .

cdr3_nt: TGTGCCAGCAGCCCCCTTACGACAGGGTCGGCTTTCTTT
cdr3_aa: CASSPLTTGSAFF
j_call: TRBJ1-1
v_call: TRBV7-9
d_call: TRBD1
clone_size: .

cdr3_nt: TGTGCCAGCTCAGCACGACTAGCCTACGAGCAGTACTTC
cdr3_aa: CASSARLAYEQYF
j_call: TRBJ2-7
v_call: TRBV18
d_call: .
clone_size: .

cdr3_nt: TGTGCCAGCAGCTCGCTCGACAGGGAGTCTAACTATGGCTACACCTTC
cdr3_aa: CASSSLDRESNYGYTF
j_call: TRBJ1-2
v_call: TRBV5-4
d_call: TRBD1
clone_size: .

cdr3_nt: TGCGCCAGCACCCGGGGGGCCGAAGAATATGGCTACACCTTC
cdr3_aa: CASTRGAEEYGYTF
j_call: TRBJ1-2
v_call: TRBV5-1
d_call: .
clone_size: .

cdr3_nt: TGCGCCAGCAGCCAAGCTCGGGTCGGTCTTGGGGCCCTTGAGCAGTTCTTC
cdr3_aa: CASSQARVGLGALEQFF
j_call: TRBJ2-1
v_call: TRBV4-1
d_call: .
clone_size: .

cdr3_nt: TGTGCCAGCAGCTTCAGGCTGGATACGCAGTATTTT
cdr3_aa: CASSFRLDTQYF
j_call: TRBJ2-3
v_call: TRBV5-6
d_call: .
clone_size: .

cdr3_nt: TGTGCCAGCAGCCCGGGAGCTGGAAACACCATATATTTT
cdr3_aa: CASSPGAGNTIYF
j_call: TRBJ1-3
v_call: TRBV5-6
d_call: .
clone_size: .

cdr3_nt: TGTGCCAGCAGCTTGGTGGCGGACTATAGCAATCAGCCCCAGCATTTT
cdr3_aa: CASSLVADYSNQPQHF
j_call: TRBJ1-5
v_call: TRBV5-5
d_call: .
clone_size: once

cdr3_nt: TGCGCCAGCAGCTTGCTTGGACAGAGTTTCTTTGAGACCCAGTACTTC
cdr3_aa: CASSLLGQSFFETQYF
j_call: TRBJ2-5
v_call: TRBV5-1
d_call: .
clone_size: .

cdr3_nt: TGTGCCAGCAGTGAATCTAGTACACTTAATGAAAAACTGTTTTTT
cdr3_aa: CASSESSTLNEKLFF
j_call: TRBJ1-4
v_call: TRBV6-1
d_call: .
clone_size: .

cdr3_nt: TGCAGCGCAGGGGACACCGGGTTCGCGAACACCGGGGAGCTGTTTTTT
cdr3_aa: CSAGDTGFANTGELFF
j_call: TRBJ2-2
v_call: TRBV29-1
d_call: .
clone_size: .

cdr3_nt: TGCGCCAGCAGCTTGGCCGAAGGGAGCCTATACAATGAGCAGTTCTTC
cdr3_aa: CASSLAEGSLYNEQFF
j_call: TRBJ2-1
v_call: TRBV5-1
d_call: .
clone_size: .

cdr3_nt: TGTGCCACCGGGACAGGGGGCGCCGGGGGCTACACCTTC
cdr3_aa: CATGTGGAGGYTF
j_call: TRBJ1-2
v_call: TRBV10-3
d_call: TRBD1
clone_size: .

cdr3_nt: TGTGCCTTCTTGACAGCTTGGAATGAAAAACTGTTTTTT
cdr3_aa: CAFLTAWNEKLFF
j_call: TRBJ1-4
v_call: TRBV30
d_call: .
clone_size: .

cdr3_nt: TGTGCCAGTGACAGACTAGCCAAAAACATTCAGTACTTC
cdr3_aa: CASDRLAKNIQYF
j_call: TRBJ2-4
v_call: TRBV2
d_call: .
clone_size: .

cdr3_nt: TGTGCCTGGAGCCTCTTCGAGGGACAACAGGGGTTTGCTTTCTTT
cdr3_aa: CAWSLFEGQQGFAFF
j_call: TRBJ1-1
v_call: TRBV30
d_call: TRBD1
clone_size: .

cdr3_nt: TGTGCCTGGGGTAAAAACGGACTTCCTAATGAAAAACTGTTTTTT
cdr3_aa: CAWGKNGLPNEKLFF
j_call: TRBJ1-4
v_call: TRBV30
d_call: .
clone_size: .

cdr3_nt: TGTGCCAGCAGCCAAGGTGGCGGTGGAGAGACCCAGTACTTC
cdr3_aa: CASSQGGGGETQYF
j_call: TRBJ2-5
v_call: TRBV4-2
d_call: .
clone_size: .